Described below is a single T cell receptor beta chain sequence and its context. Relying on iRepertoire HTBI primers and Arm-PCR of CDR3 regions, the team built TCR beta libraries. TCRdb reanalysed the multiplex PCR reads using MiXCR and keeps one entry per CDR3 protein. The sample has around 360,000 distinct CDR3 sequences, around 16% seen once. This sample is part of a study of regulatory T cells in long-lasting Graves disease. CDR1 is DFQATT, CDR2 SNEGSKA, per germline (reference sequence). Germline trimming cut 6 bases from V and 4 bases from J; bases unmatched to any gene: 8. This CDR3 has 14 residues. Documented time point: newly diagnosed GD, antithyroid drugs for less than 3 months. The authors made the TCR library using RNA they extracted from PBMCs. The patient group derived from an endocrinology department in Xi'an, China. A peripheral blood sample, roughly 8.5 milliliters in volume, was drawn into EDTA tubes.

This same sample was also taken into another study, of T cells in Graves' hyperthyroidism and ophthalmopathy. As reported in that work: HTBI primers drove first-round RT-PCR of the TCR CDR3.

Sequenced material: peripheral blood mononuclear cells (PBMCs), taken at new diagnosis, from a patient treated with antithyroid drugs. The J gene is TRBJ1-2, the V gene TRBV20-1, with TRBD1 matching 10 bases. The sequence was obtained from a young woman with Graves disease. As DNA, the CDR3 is TGCAGTGCCCACGGACAGGGGGGTCCCTATGGCTACACCTTC. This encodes CSAHGQGGPYGYTF.